The present entry profiles one TCR beta chain with its context. Its antigen remains unidentified. These data come from a study of shared clonotypes between healthy human individuals. Overall study: Serving as donors were a couple of women and a few men, whose ages spanned 18 to 49. Study-wide findings and caveats: Larger estimated richness was generally seen in naive subsets than in memory subsets.

CD45RO negativity and positive selection for CCR7 defined naive CD8 cells, a population that excluded terminally differentiated effector memory CD45RA+ cells. Nashville, Tennessee was home to all donors, each a Caucasian adult. Germline V gene lookup returns CDR1 MDHEN and CDR2 SYDVKM. V lost 2 bases and J 3 bases, leaving 17 bases between the germline ends. The CDR3 has 16 amino acids. The authors ran the assay at deep level. The repertoire was sequenced with immunoSEQ multiplex PCR; TCRdb's copy has only in-frame clones and lacks some. Of roughly 890,000 clones listed, roughly 92% are singletons. This TCR came from a man aged 25-40 years in good health. V usage is TRBV28 and J usage is TRBJ2-7; D may match TRBD1 or TRBD2 (5 bases each). Sequences were obtained from naive CD8+ T cells sorted from blood. CDR3 sequence (DNA): TGTGCCAGCAGTTTACCGAACGGGGCGCCTGACTACGAGCAGTACTTC. This translates into CASSLPNGAPDYEQYF.